These T cell receptor beta chains were read from a single sample in a study of control samples from healthy donors and cancer patients. Assay used: immunoSEQ multiplex PCR; TCRdb lists only in-frame clones, some missing. The table has about 34,000 clones, 86% seen once. The material sequenced was PBMCs. These receptors were collected from a woman between 40 and 50 years old with lung cancer. CDR3s include the opening cysteine and the closing phenylalanine or tryptophan. The order of the fields is J gene, V gene, clone size, D gene, CDR3 DNA, CDR3 protein. D genes are given only for firm matches. A row's size may be missing; if present it is once, few, many or a size class.

>TRBJ1-5|TRBV7-2|-|-
TGTGCCAGCAGCTTAGGGGGGCAGTACAATCAGCCCCAGCATTTT
CASSLGGQYNQPQHF
>TRBJ2-2|TRBV7-9|-|-
TGTGCCAGCAGCTTCGGGGTAGGCACCGGGGAGCTGTTTTTT
CASSFGVGTGELFF
>TRBJ2-1|TRBV2|-|TRBD2
TGTGCCAGCAGCCCGCCGGCGGGGGGGGACAATGAGCAGTTCTTC
CASSPPAGGDNEQFF
>TRBJ1-1|TRBV7-8|-|-
TGTGCCAGCAGCTGGGTGGACAGCATGAACACTGAAGCTTTCTTT
CASSWVDSMNTEAFF
>TRBJ2-7|TRBV9|few|-
TGTGCCAGCAGCGTAGGGGGGGCCTTCTCCGAGCAGTACTTC
CASSVGGAFSEQYF
>TRBJ1-1|TRBV30|-|-
TGTGCCTGGAGTGTAACAGGGAATGCTGAAGCTTTCTTT
CAWSVTGNAEAFF
>TRBJ1-1|TRBV29-1|-|TRBD1
TGCAGCGCTGGCCTGACAGGGGCGAACACTGAAGCTTTCTTT
CSAGLTGANTEAFF
>TRBJ1-5|TRBV21-1|-|-
TGTGCCAGCAGCCAAAAGGAAGGGGGCAATCAGCCCCAGCATTTT
CASSQKEGGNQPQHF
>TRBJ1-1|TRBV7-6|-|-
TGTGCCAGCAGCTTAGATTCCGCAATGAACACTGAAGCTTTCTTT
CASSLDSAMNTEAFF
>TRBJ1-2|TRBV15|-|TRBD1
TGTGCCACCAGCAGAGAGGGACAGTCTTACTATGGCTACACCTTC
CATSREGQSYYGYTF
>TRBJ2-3|TRBV29-1|-|TRBD2
TGCAGCGTTCATGGGCGGGGGGGAGGAGATACGCAGTATTTT
CSVHGRGGGDTQYF
>TRBJ2-3|TRBV19|-|-
TGTGCCAGTAGTATGGGCAAGGGAGGCACAGATACGCAGTATTTT
CASSMGKGGTDTQYF
>TRBJ2-7|TRBV28|-|-
TGTGCCAGCAGTTTACCCCGGGGCCGAAGCTCCTACGAGCAGTACTTC
CASSLPRGRSSYEQYF
>TRBJ2-6|TRBV10-2|-|-
TGCGCCAGCAGTGAGCCGGGCAGGGCTGGGGCCAACGTCCTGACTTTC
CASSEPGRAGANVLTF
>TRBJ1-1|TRBV7-2|-|-
TGTGCCAGCAGCTTAGCCTCCGACACGTTCAGCTACACTGAAGCTTTCTTT
CASSLASDTFSYTEAFF
>TRBJ2-3|TRBV5-1|-|-
TGCGCCAGCAGCTTGGCCGGCGGCGAGAAAGCAGATACGCAGTATTTT
CASSLAGGEKADTQYF
>TRBJ1-2|TRBV18|-|-
TGTGCCAGCTCACCACCCCGGACGTTCAACTATGGCTACACCTTC
CASSPPRTFNYGYTF
>TRBJ2-1|TRBV20-1|-|-
TGCAGTGCTAGGGAGGGGAATGAGCAGTTCTTC
CSAREGNEQFF
>TRBJ1-4|TRBV9|once|-
TGTGCCAGCAGCCCTTTAGGGGCCCCAACTAATGAAAAACTGTTTTTT
CASSPLGAPTNEKLFF
>TRBJ2-5|TRBV2|-|-
TGTGCCAGCAGTGTTAGGGAAGAGACCCAGTACTTC
CASSVREETQYF
>TRBJ2-7|TRBV28|-|-
TGTGCCAGCAAAGCAGGGGACGAGCAGTACTTC
CASKAGDEQYF
>TRBJ1-6|TRBV4-1|-|-
TGCGCCAGCAGCCAAGAGGTCTTGCCAAATTCACCCCTCCACTTT
CASSQEVLPNSPLHF
>TRBJ2-1|TRBV29-1|-|-
TGCAGCGTGGGGGTCAATGAGCAGTTCTTC
CSVGVNEQFF
>TRBJ2-1|TRBV6-5|-|-
TGTGCCAGCAGCGAGGGGCAGGGTAGCCGGAATGAGCAGTTCTTC
CASSEGQGSRNEQFF
>TRBJ1-3|TRBV5-6|-|-
TGTGCCAGCAGACAGTTCTCTGGAAACACCATATATTTT
CASRQFSGNTIYF
>TRBJ2-7|TRBV4-2|-|-
TGTGCCAGCAGCCCGGGGGGGACAGGAGACAACGAGCAGTACTTC
CASSPGGTGDNEQYF
>TRBJ2-7|TRBV7-8|-|-
TGTGCCAGCAGCCCATTCTCCTACGAGCAGTACTTC
CASSPFSYEQYF
>TRBJ2-3|TRBV6-4|medium-sized|TRBD1
TGTGCCAGCAGTGACGGACAGGGGGCAGATACGCAGTATTTT
CASSDGQGADTQYF
>TRBJ2-1|TRBV3-1/TRBV3-2|-|TRBD1
TGTGCCAGCAGCCGGGCACAGGGGACCTACAATGAGCAGTTCTTC
CASSRAQGTYNEQFF
>TRBJ1-3|TRBV3-1/TRBV3-2|-|-
TGTGCCAGCAGCCAAGATTTAACCTCTGGAAACACCATATATTTT
CASSQDLTSGNTIYF
>TRBJ2-1|TRBV13|-|TRBD2
TGTGCCAGCAGCTTCGGAGCGGGGGGTGATGAGCAGTTCTTC
CASSFGAGGDEQFF
>TRBJ2-7|TRBV5-4|-|-
TGTGCCAGCAGCTTGGGACTTGTCTACGAGCAGTACTTC
CASSLGLVYEQYF
>TRBJ2-7|TRBV2|-|TRBD2
TGTGCCAGCAGTGAAGAAGGGACTATCAACTACGAGCAGTACTTC
CASSEEGTINYEQYF
>TRBJ2-2|TRBV18|once|-
TGTGCCAGCTCACCACAAAGGGCGACCTTAGGGGAGCTGTTTTTT
CASSPQRATLGELFF
>TRBJ1-5|TRBV25-1|-|-
TGTGCCAGCAGTCTTCGGAGGGGTCGCAATCAGCCCCAGCATTTT
CASSLRRGRNQPQHF
>TRBJ1-2|TRBV19|-|-
TGTGCCAGTACGTTGACAGGCAATTACTATGGCTACACCTTC
CASTLTGNYYGYTF
>TRBJ2-3|TRBV7-8|-|TRBD2
TGTGCCAGCAGCTTGACTAGCGGGGGGGCGGATACGCAGTATTTT
CASSLTSGGADTQYF
>TRBJ2-7|TRBV5-1|-|-
TGCGCCAGCAGCTTGGGTTTGGGTCTTACAGGACGGGCGTCGGTGGACGAGCAGTACTTC
CASSLGLGLTGRASVDEQYF
>TRBJ2-7|TRBV7-2|-|TRBD2
TGTGCCAGCAGCTTAGGCTATCCGGGAGGATCCTACGAGCAGTACTTC
CASSLGYPGGSYEQYF
>TRBJ1-4|TRBV6-5|-|TRBD1
TGTGCCAGCTTTGGATCAGGGGGCGTTGAAAAACTGTTTTTT
CASFGSGGVEKLFF
>TRBJ1-2|TRBV10-3|-|TRBD1
TGTGCCATCAGTGACCCCGGGACAGGGGGCTATGGCTACACCTTC
CAISDPGTGGYGYTF
>TRBJ2-1|TRBV29-1|-|-
TGCAGCGTCGCTACCAGCTACTACAATGAGCAGTTCTTC
CSVATSYYNEQFF
>TRBJ1-3|TRBV11-2|-|-
TGTGCCAGCAGTTCGACGGCTGTAGGAAACACCATATATTTT
CASSSTAVGNTIYF
>TRBJ1-4|TRBV30|-|-
TGTGCCTGGAGCCGAGGCCGGGACATTAATGAAAAACTGTTTTTT
CAWSRGRDINEKLFF
>TRBJ2-1|TRBV7-3|-|TRBD2
TGTGCCAGCAGCTTAAGAGCGGGGGGGCTGTACAATGAGCAGTTCTTC
CASSLRAGGLYNEQFF
>TRBJ1-3|TRBV7-2|-|-
TGTGCCAGCAGCTTACATCTGCTAGATGGAAACACCATATATTTT
CASSLHLLDGNTIYF
>TRBJ2-7|TRBV9|-|TRBD1
TGTGCCAGCAGCGTAGAGGGGACAGGGTACGACGAGCAGTACTTC
CASSVEGTGYDEQYF